Detailed here is one T cell receptor (beta chain). The sequenced template was cDNA made from the entire isolated RNA. Libraries were prepared by immunoSEQ multiplex PCR; TCRdb keeps only in-frame clonotypes and omits some of them. The repertoire holds approximately 470,000 clones, with approximately 31% as singletons. These data are taken from a study of beta chain features in type 1 diabetes. Sequenced material: naive CD4+ T cells from blood. The receptor comes from a man younger than 35 in good health.

The CDR3 reads CASSSLETDTQYF. The CDR3 nucleotides are TGTGCCAGCAGCTCCCTAGAGACAGATACGCAGTATTTT. This rearrangement joins TRBV7-9 to TRBJ2-3; D remains ambiguous. V was pared by 4 bases and J by 3 bases, with 8 bases between. Germline CDR1 reads SEHNR; CDR2 reads FQNEAQ (reference sequence). CDR3 length equals 13 residues. Using reference TRBV7-9 and TRBJ2-3 for the parts outside the CDR3, the full variable domain is DTGVSQNPRHKITKRGQNVTFRCDPISEHNRLYWYRQTLGQGPEFLTYFQNEAQLEKSRLLSDRFSAERPKGSFSTLEIQRTEQGDSAMYLCASSSLETDTQYFGPGTRLTVL.